The 32 T cell receptor beta chains given below trace back to one sample, sequenced in a study of cytomegalovirus exposure and HLA in healthy donors. PCR employed 60 Vbeta and 13 Jbeta primers. The data were produced by immunoSEQ multiplex PCR, yet TCRdb's version contains in-frame clones alone and is incomplete. Among roughly 200,000 clones, over 60% were seen once, and the ten largest hold roughly 2.1%. Sequenced input: PBMCs. These receptor sequences come from a woman in her thirties in good health and CMV-seropositive.

This rearrangement joins TRBV18 to TRBJ2-7; TRBD2 agrees at 11 bases. The trim removed 1 base at V and 0 bases at J, leaving 2 bases unmatched. CDR1 and CDR2 (germline): KGHSH, LQKENI. The CDR3 is 16 amino acids. CDR3: CASSPLAGGPSYEQYF. In DNA, the CDR3 is TGTGCCAGCTCACCACTAGCGGGAGGGCCCTCCTACGAGCAGTACTTC.

This clone showed up just a few times. The chain recombines TRBV19 with TRBJ2-7, with TRBD1 matching over 9 bases. The CDR3 consists of 12 residues. Germline V lookup: CDR1 LNHDA, CDR2 SQIVND (reference sequence). CDR3 amino acids: CATGQGYGEQYF. The CDR3 DNA reads TGTGCTACGGGACAGGGTTATGGCGAGCAGTACTTC.

The chain uses TRBV7-2 and TRBJ1-4; TRBD1 aligns across 7 bases. Germline values: CDR1 SGHTA, CDR2 FQGNSA. V trimming: 5 bases; J trimming: 2 bases; junction bases outside the gene matches: 14. The CDR3 loop spans 18 amino acids. The CDR3 is CASSPSYRGRTTNEKLFF. Written as DNA, the CDR3 is TGTGCCAGCAGCCCCTCGTACAGGGGAAGGACGACTAATGAAAAACTGTTTTTT. Together with reference TRBV7-2 and TRBJ1-4, the CDR3 gives the full variable domain: GAGVSQSPSNKVTEKGKDVELRCDPISGHTALYWYRQSLGQGLEFLIYFQGNSAPDKSGLPSDRFSAERTGGSVSTLTIQRTQQEDSAVYLCASSPSYRGRTTNEKLFFGSGTQLSVL.

The V and J genes are TRBV5-1 and TRBJ1-1, with a possible D match to TRBD1 (6 bases). Trimming removed 3 bases from V and 1 base from J, with 10 bases in between. Germline values: CDR1 SGHRS, CDR2 YFSETQ. CDR3 length: 14 residues. Written as DNA, the CDR3 is TGCGCCAGCAGCTCGGACAGCTCGAACACTGAAGCTTTCTTT. This translates into CASSSDSSNTEAFF.

This sequence joins TRBV7-9 and TRBJ2-3; TRBD2 agrees at 9 bases. CDR3 length: 16 amino acids. V shed 5 bases and J 3 bases; nucleotides not matched to a gene: 9. The V gene's germline CDR1 is SEHNR and CDR2 FQNEAQ (reference sequence). Here the CDR3 reads CASSPRTSATTDTQYF. Here the CDR3 DNA reads TGTGCCAGCAGCCCCAGGACTAGCGCAACGACAGATACGCAGTATTTT.

The chain has TRBV5-1 and TRBJ1-4, with D perhaps TRBD1 (5 bases). Per germline, CDR1 SGHRS and CDR2 YFSETQ. This CDR3 is built from 16 residues. V lost 6 bases and J lost 5, with 20 bases in between. This chain's CDR3 is CASTLGSRGLNEKLFF. As DNA, the CDR3 is TGCGCCAGCACTCTGGGGAGTCGGGGACTAAATGAAAAACTGTTTTTT.

The chain joins TRBV6-5 to TRBJ2-5, with 11 positions matching TRBD2. CDR1 is MNHEY and CDR2 is SVGAGI in the germline V gene. This CDR3 has 15 residues. V shed 9 bases, J shed 7 bases, and the junction held 13 bases outside the gene matches. CDR3 protein: CASQSSGGAEGTQYF. The DNA of the CDR3 is TGTGCCAGTCAGAGTAGCGGGGGGGCTGAAGGGACCCAGTACTTC.

The chain recombines TRBV18 with TRBJ2-2; perhaps TRBD2 as D (6 bases). Trimming removed 0 bases at V and 4 bases at J, with 15 bases between. Germline CDR1 is KGHSH and CDR2 is LQKENI. The CDR3 length is 17 residues. CDR3 nucleotides: TGTGCCAGCTCACCACCACGCGTTGGAGGGTCCACCGGGGAGCTGTTTTTT. Protein product: CASSPPRVGGSTGELFF.

V is TRBV7-3 and J is TRBJ2-5; 7 bases fit TRBD1. Germline V CDR1 and CDR2: SGHTA, FQGTGA. Trimming took 2 bases from V and 2 from J; bases not matched to a gene: 5. The CDR3 runs 15 residues. The CDR3 here is CASSLGGQLQETQYF. CDR3 nucleotide sequence: TGTGCCAGCAGCTTAGGGGGACAGCTACAAGAGACCCAGTACTTC.

This rearrangement joins TRBV6-6 to TRBJ1-1; 7 bases map to TRBD1. J gave up 4 bases and V 2 bases, and 4 bases lay outside the gene matches. Germline-derived CDR1 and CDR2 are MNHNY and SVGAGI (reference sequence). The CDR3 loop spans 14 amino acids. In DNA form, the CDR3 reads TGTGCCAGCAGTTACAATACAGGGGTCACTGAAGCTTTCTTT. This encodes CASSYNTGVTEAFF.

The chain joins TRBV5-4 to TRBJ2-5, with D maybe TRBD2 (7 bases). The CDR3 contains 16 residues. Germline assignment: CDR1 SGHNT and CDR2 YYREEE (reference sequence). V dropped 5 bases and J dropped 0 bases, with 17 bases sitting between them. The CDR3 is CASRRGGGGYQETQYF. CDR3 DNA: TGTGCCAGCAGGAGGGGAGGGGGAGGGTACCAAGAGACCCAGTACTTC.

This clone showed up just once. The DNA of the CDR3 is TGTGCCAGCAGCTTCCGTGGGGGGTTACGAGAAAAACTGTTTTTT. Residues: CASSFRGGLREKLFF. The chain employs TRBV7-2 and TRBJ1-4; the D gene is possibly TRBD1 (5 bases). The CDR3 spans 15 residues. Germline V gene data show CDR1 as SGHTA and CDR2 as FQGNSA. V lost 3 bases and J 8 bases, leaving 16 bases between the germline ends.

The rearrangement uses TRBV28 and TRBJ2-1; TRBD2 matches 9 bases. The J segment lost 0 bases and the V segment lost 6 bases, leaving 6 bases of the junction unmatched. Germline loops: CDR1 MDHEN, CDR2 SYDVKM. This CDR3 spans 16 amino acids. The CDR3 region has the DNA TGTGCCAGCAGATCTAGCGGGACTCTCTCCTACAATGAGCAGTTCTTC. Translated, it gives CASRSSGTLSYNEQFF.

The chain recombines TRBV2 with TRBJ1-5; weak D call: TRBD1 (6 bases). The germline CDR1 and CDR2 sequences are SNHLY and FYNNEI. This CDR3 comprises 14 residues. V lost 1 base, J lost 9 bases, and 13 bases lay in between. CDR3 sequence (DNA): TGTGCCAGCAGTGAAGGGGACGGCAGGGGGCCCCAGCATTTT. It is translated as CASSEGDGRGPQHF.

This clone was seen just once. The V gene is TRBV29-1, the J gene TRBJ2-3; TRBD1 matches 8 bases. CDR1 and CDR2 from the germline V gene are SQVTM and ANQGSEA. The CDR3 consists of 14 residues. The ends lost 4 bases at V and 8 bases at J; junction bases unmatched: 11. CDR3 amino acids: CSVGLKTGVGTQYF. The DNA of the CDR3 is TGCAGCGTTGGGCTGAAGACAGGGGTGGGTACGCAGTATTTT.

The CDR3 nucleotides are TGTGCCAGCAAGGGGAGGGGACAGGGCCTCTCTGGGGCCAACGTCCTGACTTTC. This encodes CASKGRGQGLSGANVLTF. The V call is TRBV21-1, the J call TRBJ2-6; the table names TRBD1, a call not compared with the DNA. TRBV21-1 is a listed pseudogene. The CDR3 totals 18 residues.

This chain joins TRBV6-1 and TRBJ2-1; D may be TRBD1 (7 bases). In germline, CDR1 is MNHNS, CDR2 SASEGT. The length of the CDR3 is 13 residues. V was clipped by 7 bases and J by 3 bases, with 10 bases between them. The CDR3 nucleotides read TGTGCCAGCAACCAGGGGGGCTACAATGAGCAGTTCTTC. Its protein product is CASNQGGYNEQFF.

This chain connects TRBV5-1 to TRBJ1-2; 9 bases line up with TRBD1. Germline loops: CDR1 SGHRS, CDR2 YFSETQ. The CDR3 has 15 residues. With V trimmed by 4 bases and J by 6 bases, 10 bases remained unmatched. The CDR3 DNA is TGCGCCAGCAGCGTGGAAGGGACAGGGTGGGATGGCTACACCTTC. Its protein product is CASSVEGTGWDGYTF.

V is TRBV28 and J is TRBJ1-2; 7 bases are shared with TRBD1. The germline gives CDR1 MDHEN, CDR2 SYDVKM. CDR3 length: 15 amino acids. The trim removed 5 bases at V and 2 bases at J, leaving 8 bases unmatched. CDR3 sequence: CASSPRTGINYGYTF. The CDR3 DNA is TGTGCCAGCAGTCCTAGGACAGGTATAAACTATGGCTACACCTTC.

Points on this clone: Other DNA sequences of this sample code for an identical CDR3. The genes are TRBV28 and TRBJ1-2; the match to TRBD1 covers 8 bases. V dropped 1 base and J dropped 5; count of bases not matched to a gene: 6. Germline CDR1 is MDHEN and CDR2 is SYDVKM. This CDR3 region has 15 residues. The CDR3 protein is CASSLFSGGLYGYTF. The CDR3 bases are TGTGCCAGCAGTTTATTCTCAGGGGGCCTTTATGGCTACACCTTC.

J is TRBJ1-2 and V is TRBV30; the match to TRBD1 covers 8 bases. The CDR3 loop spans 12 amino acids. Germline lookup yields CDR1 GTSNPN and CDR2 SVGIG (reference sequence). After removal of 4 bases from V and 3 bases from J, the junction contained 1 base not matched to a gene. The DNA of the CDR3 is TGTGCCTGGACAGGGGGCTACTATGGCTACACCTTC. Translation: CAWTGGYYGYTF.

This chain uses TRBV30 with TRBJ2-3; 9 bases fit TRBD1. The germline CDR1 and CDR2 sequences are GTSNPN and SVGIG (reference sequence). This CDR3 has 15 amino acids. The V segment lost 5 bases and the J segment 0 bases; nucleotides outside the gene matches: 6. The CDR3 bases are TGTGCCTGGGGTCCGGGACAGGGTAGCACAGATACGCAGTATTTT. Protein: CAWGPGQGSTDTQYF.

This chain connects TRBV29-1 to TRBJ2-7; TRBD1 aligns across 11 bases. V gave up 3 bases and J gave up 0 bases; unmatched junction bases: 1. CDR3 length equals 14 residues. CDR1 and CDR2 from the germline V gene are SQVTM and ANQGSEA. The CDR3 spells CSVDGTGGSYEQYF. The CDR3, as DNA: TGCAGCGTTGATGGGACAGGGGGCTCCTACGAGCAGTACTTC.

The V and J genes are TRBV7-2 and TRBJ2-2, with TRBD1 identical over 9 bases. After removal of 5 bases from V and 7 bases from J, the junction contained 11 bases not matched to a gene. CDR1 is SGHTA, CDR2 FQGNSA, per germline. The CDR3 is made up of 16 amino acids. This chain's CDR3 is CASSPSGQGLSGELFF. The CDR3 DNA reads as TGTGCCAGCAGCCCGTCGGGACAGGGTTTGAGCGGGGAGCTGTTTTTT.

This clone was counted only a few times. CDR3 residues: CASSQPGGIYGYTF. The CDR3 DNA follows: TGTGCCAGCAGCCAACCAGGGGGCATTTATGGCTACACCTTC. The chain is built from TRBV4-2 and TRBJ1-2; 8 nucleotides align to TRBD1. Per the germline V gene, CDR1 is LGHNA and CDR2 is YNFKEQ. Trimming took 2 bases from V and 5 from J; bases not matched to a gene: 4. This CDR3 region has 14 residues.

This clone was seen only a few times. The chain combines TRBV30 with TRBJ2-5; 13 bases match TRBD2. The J segment lost 3 bases and the V segment lost 0 bases, leaving 4 bases of the junction unmatched. Germline-derived CDR1 and CDR2 are GTSNPN and SVGIG (reference sequence). The CDR3 contains 16 residues. Here the CDR3 DNA reads TGTGCCTGGAGTGTTGGACTAGCGGGGGAGGAAGAGACCCAGTACTTC. Amino acid sequence: CAWSVGLAGEEETQYF.

This clone was seen only once. The chain combines TRBV4-3 with TRBJ2-1; tentatively, D is TRBD2 (5 bases). The CDR3 is made up of 18 amino acids. Between the trimmed V and J ends, which lost 0 bases and 3 bases, there was a span of 18 bases. Looked up from germline, CDR1 is LGHNA and CDR2 is YSLEER. CDR3 nucleotides: TGCGCCAGCAGCCAAGATCGTGGGTTCGGGGAACACTACAATGAGCAGTTCTTC. This encodes CASSQDRGFGEHYNEQFF.

The genes are TRBV18 and TRBJ2-3; perhaps TRBD1 as D (5 bases). The V gene lost 1 base and the J gene lost 5 bases, with 19 bases spanning the gap. The CDR3 totals 17 residues. The germline V gene has CDR1 KGHSH and CDR2 LQKENI. DNA for the CDR3: TGTGCCAGCTCACCACAAAATCTGGGGCTTCTTAAAGATACGCAGTATTTT. Its protein product is CASSPQNLGLLKDTQYF. Filled out from reference TRBV18 and TRBJ2-3, the complete variable domain reads NAGVMQNPRHLVRRRGQEARLRCSPMKGHSHVYWYRQLPEEGLKFMVYLQKENIIDESGMPKERFSAEFPKEGPSILRIQQVVRGDSAAYFCASSPQNLGLLKDTQYFGPGTRLTVL.

This clone came up once. The chain couples TRBV6-5 to TRBJ1-5; unclear D gene. Germline CDR1 reads MNHEY; CDR2 reads SVGAGI. The CDR3 is 16 amino acids. The V end was cut by 3 bases, the J end by 0 bases, with 12 bases between. CDR3 DNA: TGTGCCAGCAGTTATCGGGAGAATTATAGCAATCAGCCCCAGCATTTT. Protein: CASSYRENYSNQPQHF.

The chain joins TRBV6-1 to TRBJ1-4; D is perhaps TRBD1 (5 bases). The CDR3 is 15 amino acids. Trimming pared 0 bases from V and 8 bases from J, leaving 13 bases between. The germline V gene has CDR1 MNHNS and CDR2 SASEGT. The CDR3 region has the DNA TGTGCCAGCAGTGAAGCGGGGGGTAGCGGCGAAAAACTGTTTTTT. Its protein product is CASSEAGGSGEKLFF.

This clone was recorded once. The CDR3 coding sequence is TGTGCCAGCAGCCAACAGGGCGGGTATGAAAAACTGTTTTTT. Translating it yields CASSQQGGYEKLFF. The chain has TRBV2 and TRBJ1-4; maybe TRBD1 (6 bases). V was pared by 6 bases and J by 6 bases, with 14 bases between. The CDR3 sequence is 14 residues long. The germline V gene has CDR1 SNHLY and CDR2 FYNNEI.

Concerning this clone: One end of the junction is discordant with germline, which a read error may explain. V gene TRBV6-1 combines with J gene TRBJ2-5, with 9 bases aligning to TRBD1. The CDR3 runs to 15 residues. CDR1 MNHNS and CDR2 SASEGT come from the germline V gene. The CDR3, as DNA: TGTGCCAGCAGTGAACCAGGGTCCCGCCGGGACAGGGTCCACTTC. The encoded protein is CASSEPGSRRDRVHF.